This T cell receptor (beta chain) was captured in a study of neoadjuvant anti-PD-1 for oral cavity cancer. Study information: Around day 43, patients without progression received a fourth nivolumab dose before surgery. Study conclusions and caveats: Only a few patients per response group were TCR-analyzed; validation needed. After neoadjuvant nivolumab, PBMC T cell clonality was significantly higher in non-responders than responders. Treg/Th17 ratio rose with pretreatment blood and fell with post-treatment tumor TCRbeta clonality.

Germline loops: CDR1 KGHSH, CDR2 LQKENI. V lost 3 bases to trimming and J lost 1 base, with 9 bases between them. The CDR3 is 14 amino acids. Comments on this clone: Antigen specificity is unknown.

The table came from immunoSEQ multiplex PCR; TCRdb's copy has only in-frame clones and leaves some out. The data contain tens of thousands of clones, about 86% of them seen just once; the ten biggest clones take up 3.4%. This chain connects TRBV18 to TRBJ1-2, with D possibly being TRBD1 (6 bases). The sequence was obtained from a person aged 35-79 years with oral cavity squamous cell carcinoma. Sequencing was performed on PBMCs, taken before nivolumab (anti-PD-1) treatment. The CDR3 region has the DNA TGTGCCAGCTCACCGGACAGCGTTAACTATGGCTACACCTTC. Protein product: CASSPDSVNYGYTF.